The 5 T cell receptor beta chains listed next were all sequenced from one sample in a study of patients and donors after allogeneic stem cell transplantation. TCRdb itself ran the RT-PCR reads through MiXCR, one entry per CDR3 protein. The table shows more than 850,000 distinct CDR3 sequences, with roughly 18% occurring only once. Sequencing was performed on blood, either unsorted or a sorted T cell fraction (not recorded which). The receptor set was obtained from a human donor who was either an allogeneic HSCT recipient or a stem cell or donor lymphocyte infusion donor (not recorded which). It is not recorded whose cells these are; they may come from a transplant donor.

The chain recombines TRBV12-3 or TRBV12-4 with TRBJ1-5; a possible D gene is TRBD1 (6 bases). V dropped 11 bases and J dropped 2 bases, with 19 bases sitting between them. The CDR3 covers 15 residues. The DNA of the CDR3 is TGTGCCGGATGTAAGGACAGAGGAGGCAATCAGCCCCAGCATTTT. This sequence encodes CAGCKDRGGNQPQHF.

This clonotype was recorded a few times. The V call is TRBV5-1, the J call TRBJ1-1; maybe TRBD1 (5 bases). Trimming stripped 5 bases from V and 6 bases from J, with 14 bases between. CDR1 SGHRS and CDR2 YFSETQ come from the germline V gene. The CDR3 loop spans 13 amino acids. The CDR3 sequence: CASSVTGSPEAFF. CDR3 sequence (DNA): TGCGCCAGCAGTGTAACAGGATCCCCTGAAGCTTTCTTT.

This clonotype has only a few counts. The chain combines TRBV20-1 with TRBJ2-1; 12 bases line up with TRBD2. Trimming removed 4 bases from V and 7 bases from J; junction bases left unmatched: 11. This CDR3 has 16 amino acids. The V gene's germline CDR1 is DFQATT and CDR2 SNEGSKA (reference sequence). The DNA for the CDR3 is TGCAGTGCTAATCTTTGGACTAGCGGGAACCGAAATGAGCAGTTCTTC. Translating it yields CSANLWTSGNRNEQFF.

This clonotype has only a few counts. This chain links TRBV6-2 or TRBV6-3 with TRBJ1-2, with 7 bases that match TRBD1. The junction had 9 bases not matched to a gene; V was cut back by 5 bases and J by 3 bases. Germline-derived CDR1 and CDR2 are MNHEY and SVGEGT. The CDR3 extends over 15 amino acids. CDR3 sequence: CASSPTQGVDYGYTF. In DNA, the CDR3 is TGTGCCAGCAGTCCAACTCAGGGGGTTGACTATGGCTACACCTTC.

The chain recombines TRBV2 with TRBJ2-1; 8 bases match TRBD1. This CDR3 is 14 amino acids long. V gave up 2 bases and J gave up 7 bases; unmatched junction bases: 4. Germline assignment: CDR1 SNHLY and CDR2 FYNNEI. The CDR3 sequence: CASSEQGARNEQFF. The CDR3 DNA follows: TGTGCCAGCAGTGAACAGGGGGCGAGAAATGAGCAGTTCTTC. Using reference TRBV2 and TRBJ2-1 for the parts outside the CDR3, the full variable domain is EPEVTQTPSHQVTQMGQEVILRCVPISNHLYFYWYRQILGQKVEFLVSFYNNEISEKSEIFDDQFSVERPDGSNFTLKIRSTKLEDSAMYFCASSEQGARNEQFFGPGTRLTVL.